Detailed here is one T cell receptor (beta chain). Its antigen is unknown. Germline lookup yields CDR1 SEHNR and CDR2 FQNEAQ (reference sequence). The trim removed 3 bases at V and 0 bases at J, leaving 10 bases unmatched. The CDR3 consists of 18 residues. The data belong to a study of cytomegalovirus exposure and HLA in healthy donors. The PCR ran on 60 Vbeta and 13 Jbeta primers. The repertoire was sequenced with immunoSEQ multiplex PCR; TCRdb's copy has only in-frame clones and lacks some. Across around 140,000 clones, the top ten clones capture about 0.96% of the sample. Study-wide results and caveats: In a later analysis, across HLA loci, associated TCR counts were highest for DRB1, lowest for HLA-C.

The TCR was taken from a male donor in good health and CMV-seronegative. This chain links TRBV7-9 with TRBJ2-7; 11 bases fit TRBD2. Sequencing was done on a sample of PBMCs. The CDR3 DNA sequence: TGTGCCAGCAGCTTCGCACTAGCGGGGGACCAACTCTCCTACGAGCAGTACTTC. It is translated as CASSFALAGDQLSYEQYF.